This TCR beta chain was profiled in a study of blood T cell repertoires in COVID-19. Study background: In each case, the material was cDNA or gDNA derived from T cells, B-cell-depleted T cells, or PBMCs.

The CDR3 covers 13 residues. CDR1 is SGHAT and CDR2 is FQNNGV in the germline V gene. Among Cohort 3 donors, those recovered had two negative PCRs, clearance, or symptom resolution. The authors' processing: Nucleated cell counts were estimated from reference gene primer amplification. The method was immunoSEQ multiplex PCR; TCRdb's version includes in-frame clones alone and lacks a portion of them. V, J and clone size are taken as reported in that table, and D and trimming were inferred from the DNA itself. This sample carries 300,000 to 450,000 clones, around 90% of them seen once, and the ten largest clones take 1.2%. The count of this clone is one. The germline gene is not matched at one end of the junction; a read error may be the cause.

The chain couples TRBV11-2 to TRBJ1-1; no clear D. The sequence came from a woman aged 18-35 years who had recovered from COVID-19. Material for sequencing was PBMCs or T cells enriched from blood (not recorded which). The CDR3 protein is CASTLGSSGEAFF. CDR3 sequence (DNA): TGTGCCAGCACCTTAGGGAGTAGTGGTGAAGCTTTCTTT.